The 26 T cell receptor beta chains presented below share a single source sample, sequenced in a study of T-cell reconstitution after alpha-beta-depleted transplantation in children. Using unique molecular identifiers, the investigators prepared the TCRbeta library. TCRdb ran MiXCR on the PCR reads and lists one entry per CDR3 protein. Seen here are about 370,000 distinct CDR3 sequences, over 20% observed once, and the top ten hold 3.5% to 4%. The input for sequencing was PBMCs from the stem cell graft donor, taken from the stem cell graft. All receptors derive from a human donor who donated a stem cell graft to a child with acute myeloid leukemia.

The chain has TRBV5-1 and TRBJ2-1; D is unresolved. CDR1 and CDR2 (germline): SGHRS, YFSETQ. The length of the CDR3 is 13 residues. The V end lost 0 bases, the J end lost 10 bases, and 11 bases lay between the germline ends. CDR3 sequence (DNA): TGCGCCAGCAGCTTGGAAATTAGTAGCGAGCAGTTCTTC. Encoded protein: CASSLEISSEQFF.

This clonotype was found many times. J is TRBJ2-1 and V is TRBV27, with D unresolved. The V end lost 0 bases, the J end lost 6 bases, and 12 bases lay between the germline ends. Germline CDR1 is MNHEY and CDR2 is SMNVEV (reference sequence). CDR3 length: 15 amino acids. Here the CDR3 reads CASSLSASPCNEQFF. In nucleotides, the CDR3 is TGTGCCAGCAGTTTATCGGCTAGTCCCTGCAATGAGCAGTTCTTC.

This clonotype was observed a handful of times. The chain employs TRBV5-1 and TRBJ2-2; D might be TRBD1 or TRBD2, each matching 6 bases. This CDR3 has 12 residues. Germline values: CDR1 SGHRS, CDR2 YFSETQ. V was clipped by 4 bases and J by 9 bases, with 10 bases between them. The CDR3 reads CASSTGRRELFF. DNA of the CDR3: TGCGCCAGCAGCACAGGGAGGCGGGAGCTGTTTTTT.

The chain uses TRBV4-2 and TRBJ2-3; 10 bases fit TRBD2. This CDR3 has 16 amino acids. Germline CDR1 LGHNA, CDR2 YNFKEQ. The V gene end was trimmed by 0 bases and the J gene end by 4 bases; junction bases not matched to a gene: 4. Here the CDR3 DNA reads TGTGCCAGCAGCCAAGATTGGGGGACTAGCGCAGATACGCAGTATTTT. It is translated as CASSQDWGTSADTQYF.

The sample holds a few counts of this clonotype. The V call is TRBV7-2, the J call TRBJ2-7, with D unclear. CDR3 length: 13 amino acids. The V gene's germline CDR1 is SGHTA and CDR2 FQGNSA. V lost 2 bases, J lost 3 bases, and 8 bases lay in between. CDR3 DNA: TGTGCCAGCAGCTTATTCGTCAGCTACGAGCAGTACTTC. As protein: CASSLFVSYEQYF.

The V call is TRBV2, the J call TRBJ2-1; 14 nucleotides agree with TRBD2. V lost 8 bases to trimming and J lost 2 bases; unmatched junction nucleotides: 5. Germline loops: CDR1 SNHLY, CDR2 FYNNEI. The CDR3 spans 16 residues. Written as DNA, the CDR3 is TGTGCCAGCGCGACTAGCGGGAGGGGGGCCTACAATGAGCAGTTCTTC. Residues: CASATSGRGAYNEQFF.

This clonotype was counted a single time. This chain joins TRBV7-3 and TRBJ2-2; 8 positions agree with TRBD2. Losses at the gene ends were 5 bases for V and 7 bases for J; bases not matched to a gene: 15. Looked up from germline, CDR1 is SGHTA and CDR2 is FQGTGA. CDR3 size: 17 residues. The CDR3 region has the DNA TGTGCCAGCAGCGCTTCCGACGGGACTAGAAGAGTCGGGGAGCTGTTTTTT. This encodes CASSASDGTRRVGELFF.

The chain recombines TRBV5-1 with TRBJ1-1; unclear D gene. The CDR3 length is 15 residues. Trimming shortened V by 4 bases and J by 1 base, and 14 bases separated the two germline ends. Germline V gene lookup returns CDR1 SGHRS and CDR2 YFSETQ. CDR3 bases: TGCGCCAGCAGCGGTTCCTCTTACCCGAACACTGAAGCTTTCTTT. This gives the protein CASSGSSYPNTEAFF.

The CDR3: CSAASGRSDTQYF. DNA for the CDR3: TGCAGTGCTGCTAGCGGGAGATCGGATACGCAGTATTTT. The chain employs TRBV20-1 and TRBJ2-3; 10 bases fit TRBD2. V shed 5 bases and J 6 bases; nucleotides not matched to a gene: 5. CDR1 DFQATT and CDR2 SNEGSKA come from the germline V gene (reference sequence). CDR3 length: 13 amino acids.

This clonotype was seen only a few times. The chain has TRBV27 and TRBJ2-3; D might be TRBD1 (6 bases). This CDR3 is 16 amino acids long. CDR1 and CDR2 (germline): MNHEY, SMNVEV (reference sequence). V was cut by 5 bases and J by 2 bases, with 17 bases left in between. CDR3 coding DNA: TGTGCCAGCAGTCCCCTTACAGGGCCTTTCACAGATACGCAGTATTTT. It encodes CASSPLTGPFTDTQYF.

The chain is built from TRBV3-1 and TRBJ2-5, with D unclear. This CDR3 region has 14 residues. CDR1 LGHDT and CDR2 YNNKEL come from the germline V gene (reference sequence). Trimming removed 0 bases at V and 5 bases at J, with 10 bases between. The CDR3 bases are TGTGCCAGCAGCCAAGATCACCGGCTGGAGACCCAGTACTTC. Protein sequence: CASSQDHRLETQYF.

This clonotype was observed many times. The gene calls are TRBV12-3 or TRBV12-4 and TRBJ2-1; 9 nucleotides align to TRBD2. V lost 6 bases, J lost 7 bases, and 10 bases stayed unmatched. The CDR3 is 15 amino acids. CDR3 in DNA: TGTGCCAGCAGCACGGGACTAGCCGGATCAAATGAGCAGTTCTTC. Translation: CASSTGLAGSNEQFF.

This clonotype was detected ten times or more. The rearrangement joins TRBV7-3 to TRBJ1-5; D uncertain. From germline, CDR1 is SGHTA and CDR2 FQGTGA. There are 15 residues in the CDR3. V lost 4 bases, J lost 2 bases, and 12 bases lay in between. CDR3 nucleotide sequence: TGTGCCAGCAGCTCGAGGGAATGGGGCAATCAGCCCCAGCATTTT. It is translated as CASSSREWGNQPQHF.

The chain uses TRBV6-1 and TRBJ2-3; D is ambiguous. V lost 10 bases and J lost 2, with 16 bases in between. CDR1 is MNHNS and CDR2 is SASEGT in the germline V gene. This CDR3 has 14 residues. In nucleotides, the CDR3 is TGTGCCACTGGGCCGTCTAGGCCCACAGATACGCAGTATTTT. Translated: CATGPSRPTDTQYF.

This clonotype was seen more than once but under ten times. The chain joins TRBV28 to TRBJ2-2; D ambiguous. Germline V gene sequence: CDR1 MDHEN, CDR2 SYDVKM. Trimming left V 7 bases short and J 3 bases short, with 6 bases between. The CDR3 extends over 12 amino acids. The CDR3: CASTFHTGELFF. In nucleotides, the CDR3 is TGTGCCAGCACCTTCCACACCGGGGAGCTGTTTTTT.

This clonotype has only a few counts. V gene TRBV6-5 combines with J gene TRBJ2-1, with 7 bases matching TRBD2. CDR3 length equals 15 residues. The germline V gene encodes CDR1 MNHEY and CDR2 SVGAGI. V trimming: 6 bases; J trimming: 3 bases; junction bases outside the gene matches: 8. The CDR3 region has the DNA TGTGCCAGCAGAAACGCGGGAGAGGGCTACAATGAGCAGTTCTTC. Protein: CASRNAGEGYNEQFF.

This clonotype has more than one count but fewer than ten. V usage is TRBV10-3 and J usage is TRBJ2-7, with TRBD1 identical over 12 bases. Germline V lookup: CDR1 ENHRY, CDR2 SYGVKD. This CDR3 has 19 residues. Losses at the gene ends were 6 bases for V and 3 bases for J; bases not matched to a gene: 18. The CDR3 region has the DNA TGTGCCATCAGGACCTCCGGGACAGGGGGCAAGGGCGGAGGCTACGAGCAGTACTTC. This gives the protein CAIRTSGTGGKGGGYEQYF.

This clonotype has more than one count but fewer than ten. V gene TRBV29-1 combines with J gene TRBJ2-7; 9 nucleotides align to TRBD2. The CDR3 covers 15 residues. Germline trimming cut 3 bases from V and 7 bases from J; bases unmatched to any gene: 13. Germline V gene sequence: CDR1 SQVTM, CDR2 ANQGSEA. The CDR3 DNA is TGCAGCGTTGATCGCGGGGGGGGGATTCCGGGGGAGCAGTACTTC. As protein: CSVDRGGGIPGEQYF.

CDR3 region: CASSFGRENQETQYF. For the CDR3, the DNA is TGTGCCAGCAGTTTTGGTCGGGAGAACCAAGAGACCCAGTACTTC. This sequence joins TRBV28 and TRBJ2-5; D perhaps matches TRBD2 (6 bases). Trimming stripped 3 bases from V and 0 bases from J, with 11 bases between. CDR3 size: 15 residues. Germline lookup yields CDR1 MDHEN and CDR2 SYDVKM.

The rearrangement links TRBV29-1 to TRBJ1-1; 7 bases align to TRBD1. V was pared by 4 bases and J by 4 bases, with 9 bases of the junction left unmatched. Germline assignment: CDR1 SQVTM and CDR2 ANQGSEA. The CDR3 is made up of 14 amino acids. CDR3: CSVAGRQGPTEAFF. CDR3 nucleotide sequence: TGCAGCGTTGCCGGGAGACAGGGACCCACTGAAGCTTTCTTT.

This clonotype was detected a few times. The V and J genes are TRBV29-1 and TRBJ2-1; TRBD1 aligns across 7 bases. Germline CDR1 reads SQVTM; CDR2 reads ANQGSEA. After removal of 2 bases from V and 8 bases from J, the junction contained 3 bases not matched to a gene. The CDR3 has 12 residues. This CDR3 is CSVERTGYEQFF. In nucleotides, the CDR3 is TGCAGCGTTGAACGGACAGGTTATGAGCAGTTCTTC.

CDR3: CASSPRGERIDTQYF. CDR3 DNA sequence: TGTGCCAGCAGCCCCAGGGGGGAGAGGATAGATACGCAGTATTTT. The chain employs TRBV9 and TRBJ2-3, with D possibly TRBD1 on 7 matching bases. The germline V gene has CDR1 SGDLS and CDR2 YYNGEE. The CDR3 contains 15 residues. V dropped 4 bases and J dropped 5 bases, with 17 bases sitting between them.

This clonotype has a handful of counts. The V gene is TRBV24-1, the J gene TRBJ2-1, with 13 nucleotides matching TRBD2. The junction had 5 bases not matched to a gene; V was cut back by 4 bases and J by 0 bases. Germline V CDR1 and CDR2: KGHDR, SFDVKD. This CDR3 has 18 amino acids. CDR3 bases: TGTGCCACCAGTGACCGTAGGACTAGCGGGAGCTCCTACAATGAGCAGTTCTTC. Translation: CATSDRRTSGSSYNEQFF.

The chain has TRBV12-3 or TRBV12-4 and TRBJ2-6; D is uncertain. The length of the CDR3 is 15 residues. V was trimmed by 6 bases and J by 0 bases, leaving 9 bases between them. CDR3 residues: CASRDGSSGANVLTF. The CDR3 nucleotides are TGTGCCAGCAGGGACGGCAGCTCTGGGGCCAACGTCCTGACTTTC.

This clonotype was counted only a few times. The J gene is TRBJ2-1, the V gene TRBV6-2 or TRBV6-3; TRBD2 agrees at 11 bases. V shed 0 bases and J 5 bases; nucleotides not matched to a gene: 6. The CDR3 is made up of 17 amino acids. Germline V gene data show CDR1 as MNHEY and CDR2 as SVGEGT. This CDR3 is CASSYSSGRARDNEQFF. Here the CDR3 DNA reads TGTGCCAGCAGTTACTCTAGCGGGAGGGCCAGGGACAATGAGCAGTTCTTC.

The chain combines TRBV11-1 with TRBJ2-7; 9 bases agree with TRBD1. This CDR3 region has 15 residues. Germline V gene lookup returns CDR1 SGHAT and CDR2 FQDESV (reference sequence). Trimming removed 2 bases from V and 7 bases from J; junction bases left unmatched: 9. The CDR3 DNA sequence: TGTGCCAGCAGCTTACCGGGACAGGGTGCGTGGGAGCAGTACTTC. This gives the protein CASSLPGQGAWEQYF. Drawing the rest from reference TRBV11-1 and TRBJ2-7, the complete variable domain is EAEVAQSPRYKITEKSQAVAFWCDPISGHATLYWYRQILGQGPELLVQFQDESVVDDSQLPKDRFSAERLKGVDSTLKIQPAELGDSAMYLCASSLPGQGAWEQYFGPGTRLTVT.